This record looks at one TCR beta chain sequence and its context. Its antigen is not known. Read data end 3 residues before the CDR3 end; the end is taken from the germline J gene. Dot-blot hybridization genotyped cervical HPV amplified with MY09/MY11 PCR. The data were taken from a study of T cells in women clearing cervical HPV infection. Using immunoSEQ multiplex PCR, the repertoire was profiled, and TCRdb retains in-frame clones only, with some absent. Its table records 30,000 to 35,000 clones. The V segment lost 3 bases and the J segment 0 bases; nucleotides outside the gene matches: 5. CDR3 length: 17 residues. General study points: CIN3+ cases had significantly higher TCR repertoire richness than controls, but evenness did not differ. Effector/memory and HPV-specific T cells were not isolated, and association timing is unknown.

This sequence originates from a woman between 18 and 70 years old with a cervical HPV16 infection that either progressed to CIN3+ or cleared (not recorded which). Source material: blood buffy coat. The chain is built from TRBV12-3 or TRBV12-4 and TRBJ2-6, with TRBD1 matching over 7 bases. CDR3 loop: CASSFHRGVSGANVLTF. Partial CDR3 DNA: TGTGCCAGCAGTTTCCACAGGGGTGTCTCTGGGGCCAACGTC.